The rows below give T cell receptor beta chains drawn from one sample of a study of technical replicates of blood from several donors. Profiled with immunoSEQ multiplex PCR; TCRdb holds only in-frame clones, not every one. The sample yields 80,000 or so clones, roughly 94% seen once. The sample taken for sequencing was T cells isolated from PBMCs. The receptors were gathered from a human donor in good health. The CDR3 runs from the conserved cysteine through the conserved F or W. Fields, in order: V gene, CDR3 protein.

TRBV6-5,CASKRASYNEQFF
TRBV28,CASSSRVFEQYF
TRBV7-2,CASSLIRRANEQFF
TRBV29-1,CSVVLYTEAFF
TRBV30,CAWRKQTGGNTIYF
TRBV5-5,CASSPESMTPSYGYTF
TRBV7-8,CASSLNGRVGHTGELFF
TRBV30,CAWSRGATDTQYF
TRBV5-4,CASSLASGEENIQYF
TRBV6-1,CASSEVRYAQLAGKDTGELFF
TRBV6-5,CASSPSGFGGELFF